This TCR beta chain was identified during a study of T-cell memory formation after mild COVID-19. In its sample, this clonotype was seen a few times. TCRdb ran MiXCR on the 5' RACE reads and lists one entry per CDR3 protein. The sample yields 550,000 to 650,000 distinct CDR3 sequences, 17% seen once. This CDR3 has 18 amino acids. Germline V gene data show CDR1 as SGHVS and CDR2 as FQNEAQ. Trimming shortened V by 5 bases and J by 2 bases, and 23 bases separated the two germline ends. The sequenced material came from PBMCs or a T cell subset sorted from them (not recorded which). The chain recombines TRBV7-8 with TRBJ2-3, with a weak D call TRBD2 (6 bases). The clonotype was recovered from an adult woman who had mild COVID-19 (a few samples of this study predate the infection). Cell type and time point are not known. CDR3 nucleotides: TGTGCCAGCAGCCCCCTGGGGAGGAAGCAGCTGAACACAGATACGCAGTATTTT. It encodes CASSPLGRKQLNTDTQYF.